Detailed here is one TCR beta chain. Its antigen is undetermined. This entry is derived from a study of monozygotic twins with inflammatory bowel disease. Study-level findings and limits: The authors found no support for a single strong IBD-associated signal or clonotype.

TCRdb re-analyzed the 5' RACE reads; it lists each CDR3 protein once, without DNA. The table counts 150,000 to 200,000 distinct CDR3 sequences; approximately 7% lies in the top ten. This CDR3 has 13 amino acids. The receptor was derived from a human donor with ulcerative colitis or Crohn's disease, or a healthy co-twin of an affected twin (not recorded which). The J gene is TRBJ1-1, the V gene TRBV12-3 or TRBV12-4; without DNA, the TCRdb call of TRBD1 cannot be checked. Sequences were obtained from blood. CDR3 loop: CASSLWGQGEAFF.